Detailed here is one T cell receptor beta chain. What it recognizes is unknown. The data originate from a study of Tregs in tolerant kidney transplant recipients. There are 15 residues in the CDR3. Trimming took 5 bases from V and 2 from J; bases not matched to a gene: 9. Germline lookup yields CDR1 SEHNR and CDR2 FQNEAQ (reference sequence). CD4+CD25+CD127- Tregs, CD4+CD25- non-Tregs, CD4 and CD8 cells were sorted. General observations from the study: Validation in larger populations is needed because few patients were studied.

Sequenced by immunoSEQ multiplex PCR; TCRdb stores in-frame clones only, minus some. This table holds some 90,000 clones, around 90% found once. Sequencing input: CD8+ T cells from blood. This TCR derives from a human donor in good health. The gene calls are TRBV7-9 and TRBJ2-7, with 7 bases fitting TRBD1. The CDR3 DNA follows: TGTGCCAGCAGCCAAGAGACAGGGCATCCCTACGAGCAGTACTTC. It encodes CASSQETGHPYEQYF.